The clone carrying this T cell receptor beta chain has at least ten counts. Its antigen is unknown. Template switching, a step in the protocol, added a universal primer site, and cDNA carried unique molecular identifiers. MiXCR was run by TCRdb on the 5' RACE reads, yielding one entry per CDR3 protein. The sample lists hundreds of thousands of distinct CDR3 sequences, 8% to 9.5% occurring once. The record originates from a study of identical twins. Trimming took 1 base from V and 2 from J; bases not matched to a gene: 5. The CDR3 has 15 residues. Germline CDR1 reads SEHNR; CDR2 reads FQNEAQ (reference sequence). General study findings and limits: Insertion counts were lower in abundant cord blood beta clonotypes, a trend that memory repertoires did not show. Out-of-frame alpha sequences common to twins exhibited a surplus of low generation probability.

All donors were healthy, and all were Caucasian. These same records also appear under a second study, on yellow fever vaccine responses in identical twins.

The chain recombines TRBV7-9 with TRBJ2-7; 7 bases line up with TRBD1. Sequencing used CD8+ T cells sorted from blood. This clonotype originated in a woman aged 18-29 years in good health. CDR3 DNA: TGTGCCAGCAGCTTAGTCGGGACAGACCCCTACGAGCAGTACTTC. Amino acid sequence: CASSLVGTDPYEQYF. Full variable domain (missing parts from reference TRBV7-9 and TRBJ2-7): DTGVSQNPRHKITKRGQNVTFRCDPISEHNRLYWYRQTLGQGPEFLTYFQNEAQLEKSRLLSDRFSAERPKGSFSTLEIQRTEQGDSAMYLCASSLVGTDPYEQYFGPGTRLTVT.